A selection of T cell receptor beta chains follows, all from one sample in a study of blood T cell repertoires in COVID-19. Clones were read by immunoSEQ multiplex PCR, and TCRdb kept only the in-frame ones, dropping some. The sample carries about 350,000 clones, around nine tenths recorded once. Material: peripheral blood. The source of these receptors is a woman aged 65 to 85 with COVID-19, enrolled during active disease. Each CDR3 is given with its conserved first and last residue. The order of the fields is clone size, V gene, J gene, D gene, CDR3 DNA, CDR3 protein. D genes are given only for firm matches. Clone size is given for some rows only: seen once, a few or many times, or a class if the clone is expanded.

size: .
V: TRBV9
J: TRBJ2-1
D: .
DNA: TGTGCCAGCAGCGTAGAGGCGGGGTTGTACAATGAGCAGTTCTTC
CDR3: CASSVEAGLYNEQFF

size: .
V: TRBV29-1
J: TRBJ1-2
D: .
DNA: TGCAGCGTTGAGGCGGGGGGTGGCTACACCTTC
CDR3: CSVEAGGGYTF

size: .
V: TRBV5-5
J: TRBJ2-7
D: .
DNA: TGTGCCAGCAGCCTGGGGGACAACTCCTACGAGCAGTACTTC
CDR3: CASSLGDNSYEQYF

size: .
V: TRBV5-8
J: TRBJ1-6
D: .
DNA: TGTGCCAGCAGCTTGGAACCAAGGGAGTCACCCCTCCACTTT
CDR3: CASSLEPRESPLHF

size: .
V: TRBV19
J: TRBJ2-5
D: TRBD2
DNA: TGTGCCAGTAGTACTCGACCCTCTACCCGACTAGCGGGGCAAGAGACCCAGTACTTC
CDR3: CASSTRPSTRLAGQETQYF

size: once
V: TRBV27
J: TRBJ2-7
D: .
DNA: TGTGCCAGCAGGCGCGACAAGACAGGCTCCCTCTACGAGCAGTACTTC
CDR3: CASRRDKTGSLYEQYF

size: .
V: TRBV29-1
J: TRBJ2-3
D: TRBD2
DNA: TGCAGCGTTGGGGCGGGGGGACCCGATACGCAGTATTTT
CDR3: CSVGAGGPDTQYF

size: .
V: TRBV9
J: TRBJ2-3
D: .
DNA: TGTGCCAGCAGCAGGAGCGTAGATACGCAGTATTTT
CDR3: CASSRSVDTQYF

size: .
V: TRBV29-1
J: TRBJ2-7
D: TRBD1
DNA: TGCAGCGTTGAAATGGACAGGGGGCCCCGGGAGCAGTACTTC
CDR3: CSVEMDRGPREQYF

size: .
V: TRBV4-2
J: TRBJ1-2
D: .
DNA: TGTGCCAGCAGCCAAGAATCCGGGGGGGCCTTCTATGGCTACACCTTC
CDR3: CASSQESGGAFYGYTF

size: .
V: TRBV30
J: TRBJ1-1
D: TRBD1
DNA: TGTGCCTGGGGGGTGACAGGGGTGACTGAAGCTTTCTTT
CDR3: CAWGVTGVTEAFF

size: .
V: TRBV3-1/TRBV3-2
J: TRBJ2-2
D: .
DNA: TGTGCCAGCAGCCGCGGGGGCCCCGGGGAGCTGTTTTTT
CDR3: CASSRGGPGELFF

size: .
V: TRBV5-5
J: TRBJ1-6
D: .
DNA: TGTGCCAGCAGCGGAGGGGATTCACCCCTCCACTTT
CDR3: CASSGGDSPLHF

size: .
V: TRBV10-2
J: TRBJ1-1
D: .
DNA: TGCGCCAGCAGGTTGGGAGGGGCTGAAGCTTTCTTT
CDR3: CASRLGGAEAFF

size: once
V: TRBV6-2/TRBV6-3
J: TRBJ1-4
D: .
DNA: TGTGCCAGCAGCTGGGTCAGGAATGAAAAACTGTTTTTT
CDR3: CASSWVRNEKLFF

size: .
V: TRBV6-6
J: TRBJ1-5
D: TRBD1
DNA: TGTGCCAGCAGTAGCGGGACAGGGGTAGATCAGCCCCAGCATTTT
CDR3: CASSSGTGVDQPQHF

size: .
V: TRBV3-1/TRBV3-2
J: TRBJ1-1
D: .
DNA: TGTGCCAGCAGCCCCCCCCCTGACACTGAAGCTTTCTTT
CDR3: CASSPPPDTEAFF

size: few
V: TRBV19
J: TRBJ1-3
D: .
DNA: TGTGCCAGTAGACTATTCTCTGGAAACACCATATATTTT
CDR3: CASRLFSGNTIYF

size: .
V: TRBV6-6
J: TRBJ1-3
D: TRBD1
DNA: TGTGCCAGCAGTCCAGGGGGCACGCTCTCTGGAAACACCATATATTTT
CDR3: CASSPGGTLSGNTIYF

size: .
V: TRBV18
J: TRBJ2-2
D: .
DNA: TGTGCCAGCTCACCGCGAAGTATACCCAACACCGGGGAGCTGTTTTTT
CDR3: CASSPRSIPNTGELFF

size: .
V: TRBV10-1
J: TRBJ2-1
D: TRBD1
DNA: TGCGCCAGCTCCCTGGGGGCAGGGGGCCGCAATGAGCAGTTCTTC
CDR3: CASSLGAGGRNEQFF

size: .
V: TRBV5-1
J: TRBJ2-5
D: TRBD2
DNA: TGCGCCAGCAGCTTGGGAACTAGCGGGGGAGAGACCCAGTACTTC
CDR3: CASSLGTSGGETQYF

size: few
V: TRBV5-1
J: TRBJ1-1
D: TRBD1
DNA: TGCGCCAGCAGCTTGGAGGCAGGGGGGACTGAAGCTTTCTTT
CDR3: CASSLEAGGTEAFF

size: .
V: TRBV6-5
J: TRBJ1-2
D: TRBD1
DNA: TGTGCCAGCAGTTACAGTGGGACAGTCCCAAGAGGCTACACCTTC
CDR3: CASSYSGTVPRGYTF

size: .
V: TRBV6-5
J: TRBJ1-1
D: .
DNA: TGTGCCAGCAGTTACGTCCGCGCGAACACTGAAGCTTTCTTT
CDR3: CASSYVRANTEAFF

size: .
V: TRBV5-5
J: TRBJ2-1
D: .
DNA: TGTGCCAGCAGCTTGCAACGACAACTCAATGAGCAGTTCTTC
CDR3: CASSLQRQLNEQFF

size: .
V: TRBV30
J: TRBJ2-3
D: .
DNA: TGTGCCTGGAATTGGGGGGGGCTGGATACGCAGTATTTT
CDR3: CAWNWGGLDTQYF

size: .
V: TRBV30
J: TRBJ2-2
D: .
DNA: TGTGCCGGAAAGACAGATTACACCGGGGAGCTGTTTTTT
CDR3: CAGKTDYTGELFF

size: once
V: TRBV19
J: TRBJ1-2
D: .
DNA: TGTGCCAGTAGTATAGCCCCCGCAAGCAATTATGGCTACACCTTC
CDR3: CASSIAPASNYGYTF

size: once
V: TRBV20-1
J: TRBJ2-7
D: .
DNA: TGCAGTGCTGGCCCCTACGAGCAGTACTTC
CDR3: CSAGPYEQYF

size: .
V: TRBV4-3
J: TRBJ2-7
D: .
DNA: TGCGCCAGCAGCCAAGGTCTGGGGGCTTCCTACGAGCAGTACTTC
CDR3: CASSQGLGASYEQYF

size: .
V: TRBV19
J: TRBJ1-4
D: .
DNA: TGTGCCAGTAGTACCAACGGACAGACAAATGAAAAACTGTTTTTT
CDR3: CASSTNGQTNEKLFF

size: few
V: TRBV10-2
J: TRBJ2-1
D: TRBD2
DNA: TGCGCCAGCAGTGAGAGCAGCGGGGGGGCCGGTGAGCAGTTCTTC
CDR3: CASSESSGGAGEQFF

size: .
V: TRBV2
J: TRBJ1-3
D: .
DNA: TGTGCCAGCAGTGAAGCGGGGGCCGCTGGAAACACCATATATTTT
CDR3: CASSEAGAAGNTIYF

size: .
V: TRBV28
J: TRBJ1-5
D: .
DNA: TGTGCCAGCAGTTTTGGTGAGCGTCAGCCCCAGCATTTT
CDR3: CASSFGERQPQHF

size: .
V: TRBV7-8
J: TRBJ1-6
D: .
DNA: TGTGCCAGCAGCTTTGTTGGGCAGGGGTATCCCTCCTATAATTCACCCCTCCACTTT
CDR3: CASSFVGQGYPSYNSPLHF

size: .
V: TRBV6-5
J: TRBJ1-2
D: TRBD1
DNA: TGTGCCAGCAGAACGGACAGGGCCTACTATGGCTACACCTTC
CDR3: CASRTDRAYYGYTF